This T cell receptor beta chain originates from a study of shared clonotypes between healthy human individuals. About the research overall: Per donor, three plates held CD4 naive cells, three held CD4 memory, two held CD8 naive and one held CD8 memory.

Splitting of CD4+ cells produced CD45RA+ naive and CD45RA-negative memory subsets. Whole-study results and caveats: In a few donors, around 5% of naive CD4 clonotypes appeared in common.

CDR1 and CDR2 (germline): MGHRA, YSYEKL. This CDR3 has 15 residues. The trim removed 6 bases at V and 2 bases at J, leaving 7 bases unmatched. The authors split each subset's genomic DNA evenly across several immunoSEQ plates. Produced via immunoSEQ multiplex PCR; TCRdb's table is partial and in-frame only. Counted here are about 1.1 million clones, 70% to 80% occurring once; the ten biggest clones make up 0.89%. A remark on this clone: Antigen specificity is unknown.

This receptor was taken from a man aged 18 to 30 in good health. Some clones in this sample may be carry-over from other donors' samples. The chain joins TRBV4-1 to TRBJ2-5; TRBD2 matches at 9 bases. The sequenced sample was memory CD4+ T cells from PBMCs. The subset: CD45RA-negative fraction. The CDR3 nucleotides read TGCGCCAGCAGATCACAAACTAGCGGGCAAGAGACCCAGTACTTC. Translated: CASRSQTSGQETQYF.